What follows are 17 T cell receptor beta chains derived from one specimen sequenced in a study of identical twins. TCRdb used MiXCR to reprocess the 5' RACE reads, holding one entry per CDR3 protein. The sample holds around 500,000 distinct CDR3 sequences; more than 13% are singletons and the top ten take about 0.54%. Another study also made use of these data, one on yellow fever vaccine responses in identical twins.

The material sequenced was CD4+ T cells sorted from blood. The receptors stem from a woman aged 18 to 35 in good health.

This clonotype was recorded at least ten times. V gene TRBV4-2 combines with J gene TRBJ2-1, with 12 positions matching TRBD2. The germline V gene encodes CDR1 LGHNA and CDR2 YNFKEQ. With V trimmed by 1 base and J by 2 bases, 3 bases remained unmatched. This CDR3 has 17 residues. CDR3 sequence reads: CASSQGGLAGPYNEQFF. Here the CDR3 DNA reads TGTGCCAGCAGCCAAGGAGGACTAGCGGGACCCTACAATGAGCAGTTCTTC.

This chain uses TRBV19 with TRBJ2-1; no reliable D call. The V end lost 3 bases, the J end lost 1 base, and 4 bases lay between the germline ends. Per germline, CDR1 LNHDA and CDR2 SQIVND (reference sequence). This CDR3 is 13 amino acids long. CDR3 nucleotide sequence: TGTGCCAGTAGTATGCAGTCCTACAATGAGCAGTTCTTC. This encodes CASSMQSYNEQFF.

A few counts support this clonotype. The chain has TRBV20-1 and TRBJ2-1, with 8 bases that match TRBD2. CDR3 size: 12 residues. CDR1 and CDR2 from the germline V gene are DFQATT and SNEGSKA (reference sequence). Written as DNA, the CDR3 is TGCAGCAAAACTGATAGCGGGGTTGAGCAGTTCTTC. Protein: CSKTDSGVEQFF.

The chain links TRBV7-8 to TRBJ2-1; 8 nucleotides match TRBD1. With V trimmed by 3 bases and J by 8 bases, 15 bases remained unmatched. CDR1 is SGHVS, CDR2 FQNEAQ, per germline. This CDR3 has 17 amino acids. CDR3 sequence: CASSFTRGRGREDEQFF. The CDR3 nucleotides read TGTGCCAGCAGCTTTACCCGGGGCAGGGGGCGCGAAGATGAGCAGTTCTTC.

This clonotype was counted a few times. The chain links TRBV6-1 to TRBJ2-7, with D maybe TRBD2 (5 bases). Germline CDR1 MNHNS, CDR2 SASEGT. Trimming removed 8 bases from V and 4 bases from J, with 18 bases in between. The CDR3 length is 14 residues. CDR3 amino acids: CASWTQERRYEQYF. The CDR3 DNA sequence: TGTGCCAGCTGGACCCAGGAGCGGAGGTACGAGCAGTACTTC.

This clonotype was counted between two and nine times. The rearrangement joins TRBV12-3 or TRBV12-4 to TRBJ2-5; the D is unclear. The CDR3 loop spans 14 amino acids. Trimming took off 5 bases at V and 1 base at J, with 11 bases between the two ends. The DNA of the CDR3 is TGTGCCAGCAGTCGTATGACCCTCCAAGAGACCCAGTACTTC. It codes for CASSRMTLQETQYF.

This clonotype was observed many times. V is TRBV9 and J is TRBJ2-3; 12 bases agree with TRBD2. CDR3 length: 15 residues. Looked up from germline, CDR1 is SGDLS and CDR2 is YYNGEE. V lost 0 bases to trimming and J lost 4 bases; unmatched junction nucleotides: 0. The CDR3 reads CASSVASGGADTQYF. For the CDR3, the DNA is TGTGCCAGCAGCGTAGCTAGCGGGGGGGCAGATACGCAGTATTTT.

On this clonotype itself: One end of the junction is discordant with germline, which a read error may explain. The J gene is TRBJ1-1, the V gene TRBV5-5, with a weak D call TRBD1 (5 bases). CDR1 is SGHKS, CDR2 YYEKEE, per germline (reference sequence). This CDR3 is 13 amino acids long. The CDR3 region has the DNA TGTGTCAGCAGCTCTGGGGGGGTTACTGAAGCTTTCTTT. It encodes CVSSSGGVTEAFF.

The chain uses TRBV5-1 and TRBJ1-2, with D hard to call. The CDR3 extends over 13 amino acids. V was cut by 0 bases and J by 0 bases, with 3 bases left in between. The germline V gene has CDR1 SGHRS and CDR2 YFSETQ. The CDR3: CASSLVPNYGYTF. The CDR3, as DNA: TGCGCCAGCAGCTTGGTTCCTAACTATGGCTACACCTTC.

This clonotype was detected only a few times. The rearrangement links TRBV15 to TRBJ2-4, with a weak D call TRBD1 (6 bases). Trimming left V 1 base short and J 2 bases short, with 15 bases between. The CDR3 consists of 17 residues. Looked up from germline, CDR1 is LNHNV and CDR2 is YYDKDF (reference sequence). The CDR3: CATSRVSGVLTKNIQYF. The CDR3 region has the DNA TGTGCCACCAGCAGAGTTTCAGGGGTTTTGACCAAAAACATTCAGTACTTC.

This clonotype has only a few counts. The junction departs from germline at one end; a sequencing error may be responsible. The J gene is TRBJ2-5, the V gene TRBV27; 8 positions agree with TRBD2. Germline CDR1 is MNHEY and CDR2 is SMNVEV (reference sequence). The CDR3 consists of 19 residues. The CDR3 sequence is CACSLFVGVSGAFQETQYF. The CDR3 DNA sequence: TGTGCCTGCAGTTTATTCGTAGGTGTTAGCGGGGCGTTTCAAGAGACCCAGTACTTC.

The chain couples TRBV12-3 or TRBV12-4 to TRBJ1-1; no clear D gene. Deletions cut 4 bases from V and 6 bases from J, with 6 bases between. This CDR3 has 11 residues. The CDR3 protein is CASSSDSEAFF. The CDR3 region has the DNA TGTGCCAGCAGTTCTGACTCTGAAGCTTTCTTT.

The genes are TRBV2 and TRBJ2-5; D gene uncertain. V dropped 2 bases and J dropped 4 bases, with 5 bases sitting between them. Germline values: CDR1 SNHLY, CDR2 FYNNEI. The CDR3 length is 12 residues. CDR3 nucleotide sequence: TGTGCCAGCAGTGAAATAGCAGAGACCCAGTACTTC. Translation: CASSEIAETQYF.

The chain uses TRBV11-2 and TRBJ2-4, with D uncertain. CDR1 is SGHAT and CDR2 is FQNNGV in the germline V gene. V dropped 10 bases and J dropped 1 base, with 23 bases sitting between them. This CDR3 region has 17 residues. CDR3 DNA: TGTGCCACCTCCCTTCGACGGTCTCATGAGGCCAAAAACATTCAGTACTTC. Protein: CATSLRRSHEAKNIQYF.

The sample holds a few counts of this clonotype. This sequence joins TRBV28 and TRBJ1-2, with D uncertain. The CDR3 length is 10 residues. Trimming cost V 4 bases and J 8 bases, with 5 bases left between them. Germline V gene data show CDR1 as MDHEN and CDR2 as SYDVKM. The CDR3 sequence: CASSSAGYTF. For the CDR3, the DNA is TGTGCCAGCAGTTCGGCAGGCTACACCTTC.

In its sample, this clonotype was seen a few times. V and J are TRBV20-1 and TRBJ2-7; D may be TRBD2 (5 bases). This CDR3 comprises 13 residues. V dropped 6 bases and J dropped 4 bases, with 16 bases sitting between them. Germline assignment: CDR1 DFQATT and CDR2 SNEGSKA (reference sequence). DNA for the CDR3: TGCAGTGCCCTAGGTAGCGTCGGGTACGAGCAGTACTTC. Its translation: CSALGSVGYEQYF.

The chain links TRBV7-2 to TRBJ2-7; 8 bases match TRBD2. The CDR3 spans 13 residues. The germline CDR1 and CDR2 sequences are SGHTA and FQGNSA. V was pared by 7 bases and J by 3 bases, with 5 bases of the junction left unmatched. The CDR3 is CASKLGTSYEQYF. DNA of the CDR3: TGTGCCAGCAAGCTAGGGACTAGCTACGAGCAGTACTTC.